What follows are 26 T cell receptor beta chains derived from one specimen sequenced in a study of early T cells in non-severe SARS-CoV-2 infection. TCRdb reprocessed the 5' RACE reads with MiXCR, giving one entry per CDR3 protein. The data contain roughly 71,000 distinct CDR3 sequences, around 13% of them seen just once; the ten biggest clones take up approximately 5.5%. The specimen sequenced was whole blood. Receptor source: an adult who was a healthcare worker with PCR-confirmed SARS-CoV-2 infection or an uninfected control (not recorded which).

In its sample, this clonotype was seen many times. The chain recombines TRBV20-1 with TRBJ2-3; 11 bases line up with TRBD2. CDR1 and CDR2 from the germline V gene are DFQATT and SNEGSKA (reference sequence). The CDR3 totals 14 residues. The V segment lost 6 bases and the J segment 2 bases; nucleotides outside the gene matches: 4. The CDR3 DNA reads as TGCAGTGCAAGACTAGCGGGATCCACAGATACGCAGTATTTT. Protein: CSARLAGSTDTQYF.

This clonotype has more than one count but fewer than ten. The chain is built from TRBV4-1 and TRBJ1-1, with TRBD1 matching 8 bases. The CDR3 loop spans 17 amino acids. The junction had 14 bases not matched to a gene; V was cut back by 4 bases and J by 4 bases. CDR1 and CDR2 from the germline V gene are MGHRA and YSYEKL. CDR3 region: CASSPETGVAQSTEAFF. The CDR3 bases are TGCGCCAGCAGCCCCGAGACAGGGGTGGCCCAGAGCACTGAAGCTTTCTTT.

This clonotype has just a few counts. The chain recombines TRBV11-2 with TRBJ2-3; TRBD2 agrees at 9 bases. The ends lost 6 bases at V and 6 bases at J; junction bases unmatched: 7. Germline CDR1 is SGHAT and CDR2 is FQNNGV. The CDR3 spans 14 residues. The CDR3 DNA follows: TGTGCCAGCAGTACGGCGGGGGGGCAGGATACGCAGTATTTT. It codes for CASSTAGGQDTQYF.

This clonotype appeared many times. The CDR3 bases are TGCAGCGTGGGGCCGGGACTAGCGGGAGTAGATACGCAGTATTTT. Its translation is CSVGPGLAGVDTQYF. This rearrangement joins TRBV29-1 to TRBJ2-3; TRBD2 matches at 14 bases. The V gene end was trimmed by 6 bases and the J gene end by 5 bases; junction bases not matched to a gene: 7. Germline V gene data show CDR1 as SQVTM and CDR2 as ANQGSEA. CDR3 size: 15 residues.

The chain joins TRBV4-2 to TRBJ2-2; the D is unclear. Deletions cut 2 bases from V and 4 bases from J, with 8 bases between. Germline values: CDR1 LGHNA, CDR2 YNFKEQ. This CDR3 has 14 amino acids. The CDR3 bases are TGTGCCAGCAGCCAAATAGCTAGCACCGGGGAGCTGTTTTTT. Its protein product is CASSQIASTGELFF.

The chain recombines TRBV7-9 with TRBJ2-7; D might be TRBD1 (5 bases). CDR3 length equals 14 residues. Germline loops: CDR1 SEHNR, CDR2 FQNEAQ (reference sequence). Between the trimmed V and J ends, which lost 7 bases and 4 bases, there was a span of 17 bases. In nucleotides, the CDR3 is TGTGCCAGCACCTCAAGGGGCCCAGGGTACGAGCAGTACTTC. It codes for CASTSRGPGYEQYF.

This clonotype was seen many times. J is TRBJ2-3 and V is TRBV4-1; D is possibly TRBD1 or TRBD2 (6 bases each). Germline V gene lookup returns CDR1 MGHRA and CDR2 YSYEKL. V shed 0 bases and J shed 6 bases, with 19 bases lying between them. CDR3 size: 17 residues. Written as DNA, the CDR3 is TGCGCCAGCAGCCAAGATACTAGCAGGGGCCCTCGGGATACGCAGTATTTT. It yields the protein CASSQDTSRGPRDTQYF.

This clonotype was counted only a few times. The rearrangement uses TRBV7-2 and TRBJ1-5, with TRBD1 matching 8 bases. Germline V CDR1 and CDR2: SGHTA, FQGNSA. The CDR3 has 13 residues. The junction had 3 bases not matched to a gene; V was cut back by 5 bases and J by 6 bases. The CDR3 DNA follows: TGTGCCAGCAGCGGACAGGGCGGTCAGCCCCAGCATTTT. This sequence encodes CASSGQGGQPQHF.

This clonotype was recorded at least ten times. The gene calls are TRBV29-1 and TRBJ2-1; weak D call: TRBD1 (5 bases). The CDR3 runs 13 residues. The germline V gene encodes CDR1 SQVTM and CDR2 ANQGSEA. V was cut by 3 bases and J by 4 bases, with 10 bases left in between. The CDR3, as DNA: TGCAGCGTTGATGCAGGGTTGTACAATGAGCAGTTCTTC. This encodes CSVDAGLYNEQFF.

This clonotype was observed once. The rearrangement joins TRBV5-1 to TRBJ2-1; D is unresolved. This CDR3 contains 18 residues. Looked up from germline, CDR1 is SGHRS and CDR2 is YFSETQ. Between the trimmed V and J ends, which lost 2 bases and 5 bases, there was a span of 23 bases. The CDR3 loop is CASSFLANVVGLHNEQFF. In DNA form, the CDR3 reads TGCGCCAGCAGCTTTCTGGCGAATGTGGTGGGGTTGCACAATGAGCAGTTCTTC.

This clonotype was detected ten times or more. The chain employs TRBV11-2 and TRBJ2-7; 7 nucleotides agree with TRBD2. Trimming at V came to 5 bases and at J to 0 bases, leaving 7 bases not matched to a gene. The CDR3 is 15 amino acids. From germline, CDR1 is SGHAT and CDR2 FQNNGV. The CDR3 protein is CASSRSGDSSYEQYF. The CDR3 DNA reads TGTGCCAGCAGCCGAAGCGGGGATAGCTCCTACGAGCAGTACTTC.

This chain connects TRBV12-5 to TRBJ2-1, with D uncertain. The V gene's germline CDR1 is LGHNT and CDR2 FRNRAP. CDR3 size: 12 residues. Trimming stripped 6 bases from V and 2 bases from J, with 5 bases between. The CDR3 DNA reads as TGTGCTAGTGGAAACCCCTACAATGAGCAGTTCTTC. Translated: CASGNPYNEQFF. Looking up the rest from reference TRBV12-5 and TRBJ2-1 gives the full variable domain: DARVTQTPRHKVTEMGQEVTMRCQPILGHNTVFWYRQTMMQGLELLAYFRNRAPLDDSGMPKDRFSAEMPDATLATLKIQPSEPRDSAVYFCASGNPYNEQFFGPGTRLTVL.

The chain recombines TRBV27 with TRBJ2-1; TRBD2 might be the D (6 bases). CDR1 and CDR2 from the germline V gene are MNHEY and SMNVEV (reference sequence). The V end lost 3 bases, the J end lost 9 bases, and 24 bases lay between the germline ends. CDR3 size: 17 residues. In DNA form, the CDR3 reads TGTGCCAGCAGTTTCGGTCGGGGCGGGAAGAGTCCACTTGAGCAGTTCTTC. This gives the protein CASSFGRGGKSPLEQFF.

This clonotype has ten or more counts. The chain employs TRBV18 and TRBJ2-3; tentatively, D is TRBD1 (6 bases). The V end was cut by 1 base, the J end by 2 bases, with 10 bases between. Germline V CDR1 and CDR2: KGHSH, LQKENI. The CDR3 covers 15 residues. The CDR3 nucleotides read TGTGCCAGCTCACCACTGACAGGAGCCACAGATACGCAGTATTTT. Encoded protein: CASSPLTGATDTQYF.

A few counts support this clonotype. The chain combines TRBV6-2 or TRBV6-3 with TRBJ2-1; D not certain. V was cut by 6 bases and J by 9 bases, with 3 bases left in between. The CDR3 totals 9 residues. Germline V gene data show CDR1 as MNHEY and CDR2 as SVGEGT. The CDR3 loop is CASRGEQFF. In DNA, the CDR3 is TGTGCCAGCAGGGGTGAGCAGTTCTTC.

V usage is TRBV11-3 and J usage is TRBJ2-1; 8 bases are shared with TRBD2. V lost 2 bases and J lost 6; bases outside the gene matches: 6. The CDR3 totals 15 residues. CDR1 is SGHNT, CDR2 YENEEA, per germline. As DNA, the CDR3 is TGTGCCAGCAGCTTACCTGGAGCGGGAGTCAATGAGCAGTTCTTC. Translating it yields CASSLPGAGVNEQFF. The whole variable domain, filled in from reference TRBV11-3 and TRBJ2-1, reads EAGVVQSPRYKIIEKKQPVAFWCNPISGHNTLYWYLQNLGQGPELLIRYENEEAVDDSQLPKDRFSAERLKGVDSTLKIQPAELGDSAVYLCASSLPGAGVNEQFFGPGTRLTVL.

This clonotype has just a few counts. The J gene is TRBJ2-7, the V gene TRBV10-3; 9 positions match TRBD1. Germline assignment: CDR1 ENHRY and CDR2 SYGVKD. Trimming at V came to 6 bases and at J to 2 bases, leaving 5 bases not matched to a gene. This CDR3 comprises 14 residues. In DNA form, the CDR3 reads TGTGCCATCAGCACGGACAGGGGTACCTACGAGCAGTACTTC. Translated, it gives CAISTDRGTYEQYF.

To note about this clonotype: A much larger clone is a single base away; this may be a read error. The rearrangement uses TRBV7-3 and TRBJ2-5, with D hard to call. CDR3 length: 14 residues. Germline V lookup: CDR1 SGHTA, CDR2 FQGTGA. The CDR3: CASNLNLWTETQYF. The DNA for the CDR3 is TGTGCCAGCAACTTAAATTTGTGGACGGAGACCCAGTACTTC. The full variable domain, rest sourced from reference TRBV7-3 and TRBJ2-5, is GAGVSQTPSNKVTEKGKYVELRCDPISGHTALYWYRQSLGQGPEFLIYFQGTGAADDSGLPNDRFFAVRPEGSVSTLKIQRTERGDSAVYLCASNLNLWTETQYFGPGTRLLVL.

This sequence joins TRBV29-1 and TRBJ2-7; the match to TRBD2 covers 8 bases. The CDR3 consists of 14 residues. Germline V CDR1 and CDR2: SQVTM, ANQGSEA. Trimming took 4 bases from V and 5 from J; bases not matched to a gene: 10. CDR3: CSVGSGGGRHEQYF. CDR3 nucleotide sequence: TGCAGCGTTGGATCCGGGGGGGGAAGGCACGAGCAGTACTTC.

This clonotype was counted only a few times. This chain joins TRBV10-3 and TRBJ2-7; D remains ambiguous. V shed 5 bases and J shed 3 bases, with 11 bases lying between them. This CDR3 is built from 13 residues. CDR1 ENHRY and CDR2 SYGVKD come from the germline V gene. DNA of the CDR3: TGTGCCATCAGTCCTTTACCGGGCTACGAGCAGTACTTC. Its protein product is CAISPLPGYEQYF.

This sequence joins TRBV12-3 or TRBV12-4 and TRBJ1-1; no firm D call. The V end lost 6 bases, the J end lost 0 bases, and 14 bases lay between the germline ends. The CDR3 is 15 amino acids. The CDR3 loop is CASRPGRQVNTEAFF. The CDR3, as DNA: TGTGCCAGCAGGCCCGGGCGTCAAGTGAACACTGAAGCTTTCTTT.

This clonotype came up many times. The chain uses TRBV3-1 and TRBJ2-1; D might be TRBD2 (6 bases). The CDR3 sequence is 16 residues long. The germline gives CDR1 LGHDT, CDR2 YNNKEL (reference sequence). V lost 3 bases and J lost 2, with 14 bases in between. In DNA, the CDR3 is TGTGCCAGCAGCCATACCGGCGGGGACCCCTACAATGAGCAGTTCTTC. This gives the protein CASSHTGGDPYNEQFF.

This chain uses TRBV13 with TRBJ2-1; D call uncertain. Germline lookup yields CDR1 PRHDT and CDR2 FYEKMQ (reference sequence). Trimming left V 5 bases short and J 8 bases short, with 7 bases between. CDR3 size: 11 residues. The CDR3, as DNA: TGTGCCAGCAGCCCCCGGTATGAGCAGTTCTTC. It codes for CASSPRYEQFF.

The CDR3 region is CASSYPGTTYEQYF. CDR3 coding DNA: TGTGCCAGCAGTTACCCAGGGACCACCTACGAGCAGTACTTC. The gene calls are TRBV6-2 or TRBV6-3 and TRBJ2-7; D is possibly TRBD1 or TRBD2 (5 bases each). This CDR3 spans 14 amino acids. Trimming took 2 bases from V and 2 from J, leaving 10 bases between them. Germline CDR1 and CDR2: MNHEY and SVGEGT.

This clonotype occurred once. V usage is TRBV3-1 and J usage is TRBJ2-7; 9 nucleotides agree with TRBD1. The junction had 6 bases not matched to a gene; V was cut back by 0 bases and J by 6 bases. This CDR3 region has 15 residues. Germline V lookup: CDR1 LGHDT, CDR2 YNNKEL (reference sequence). The CDR3 DNA follows: TGTGCCAGCAGCCAAGATGGGGACAGGGTCTCCGAGCAGTACTTC. It yields the protein CASSQDGDRVSEQYF.

The rearrangement uses TRBV19 and TRBJ1-5; TRBD1 is a possible D gene (6 bases). Germline CDR1 and CDR2: LNHDA and SQIVND (reference sequence). CDR3 length: 13 residues. V shed 6 bases and J shed 4 bases, with 10 bases lying between them. CDR3 in amino acids: CASRHRVNQPQHF. CDR3 nucleotides: TGTGCCAGTAGACACAGGGTTAATCAGCCCCAGCATTTT.